This section outlines one T cell receptor beta chain sequence together with its context. The antigen it binds to is not known. Per-base quality was not reported, and no clone a single base away is much larger than it. These data come from a study of blood T cell repertoires in COVID-19 (dated by TCRdb to about 2020). As for the study more broadly: Collaborator samples came from the United States, Italy and Spain and covered acute and convalescent phases of COVID-19. The samples were drawn from two sources: the first 160 participants of the ongoing ImmuneRACE study, and 950 to 1,500 subjects contributed by 6 global collaborators. The repertoires were released in a freely available public database intended as a resource for research on the immune response to SARS-CoV-2. Sample metadata almost always included a de-identified subject ID, COVID-19 status, age in years and sex. Deeply sampled blood TCRbeta repertoires from subjects exposed to, actively infected with, or recovered from COVID-19 were included in the dataset. The prospective study material was composed of cDNA or gDNA derived from T cells, B-cell-depleted T cells, or PBMCs. Where HLA class I and class II types were available, the types were taken from metadata supplied by the sample provider, not from assay-based typing. Results and caveats for the whole study, not just this receptor: The amount of clinical and demographic metadata varied by source and participant and was provided uncurated.

TCRbeta CDR3 regions were amplified from genomic DNA by means of the immunoSEQ Assay, a bias-controlled multiplex PCR. Per the original workflow: Nucleated cell counts per sample were estimated from amplification of reference gene primers within the assay. To quantify the absolute abundance of each unique TCRbeta CDR3 rearrangement, sequence reads were collapsed and filtered. For each sample, productive Simpson clonality was calculated by taking the square root of Simpson's diversity index across productive rearrangements. The clones in this table, taken by TCRdb from immuneACCESS, are in-frame only. Not every clone is retained; where verified, under half of the shortfall comes from an unresolved V gene, and the cause of the rest is unknown. For V, J and clone size, that table is used; D and trimming come from the DNA. Here the sample has tens of thousands of clones; 65% to 90% occur a single time. The ten largest clones add up to around 2.9% of the sample.

In the germline V gene (reference sequence), CDR1 corresponds to MNHNY and CDR2 to SVGAGI. Trimming at the junction amounts to 6 bases on V and 6 bases on J, and the germline ends lie 9 bases apart. Counted from cysteine to phenylalanine, this CDR3 has 12 amino acids. The kept DNA is CDR3 alone, 36 bases in frame from the first base. The collaborating institutions used their own protocols to collect whole blood in K2EDTA tubes. For TCRbeta analysis, collaborator samples were shipped as frozen whole blood, as isolated PBMCs, or as DNA extracted from either sample type. This sequence originates from a man older than 75 with acute or convalescent COVID-19. In this chain, TRBV6-6 is recombined with TRBJ1-5, with an unclear D gene assignment. The sequencing input was peripheral blood. The sequence in DNA is TGTGCCAGCAGCCTCCCCTCTCAGCCCCAGCATTTT. Its product reads: CASSLPSQPQHF.